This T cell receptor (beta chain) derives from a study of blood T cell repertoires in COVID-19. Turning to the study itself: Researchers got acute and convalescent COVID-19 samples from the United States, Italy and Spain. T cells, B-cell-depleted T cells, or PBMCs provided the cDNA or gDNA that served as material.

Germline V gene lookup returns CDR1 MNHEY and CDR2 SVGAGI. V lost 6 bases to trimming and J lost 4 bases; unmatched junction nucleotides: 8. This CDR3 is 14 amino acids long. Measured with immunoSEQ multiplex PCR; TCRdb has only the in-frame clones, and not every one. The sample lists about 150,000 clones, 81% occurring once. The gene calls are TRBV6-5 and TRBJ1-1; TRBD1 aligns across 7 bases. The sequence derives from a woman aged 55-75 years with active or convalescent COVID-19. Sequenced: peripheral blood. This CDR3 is CASSPTGIATEAFF. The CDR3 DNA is TGTGCCAGCAGCCCGACAGGGATTGCCACTGAAGCTTTCTTT.